A selection of T cell receptor beta chains follows, all from one sample in a study of tumor-infiltrating lymphocytes in primary liver carcinoma. MiXCR was run by TCRdb on the multiplex PCR reads, yielding one entry per CDR3 protein. Of some 130,000 distinct CDR3 sequences listed, about two thirds are singletons. Material: tumor-adjacent normal liver tissue. The source of these receptors is a woman aged 55-69 years with primary liver carcinoma and hepatitis B virus infection. Both conserved end residues are part of each CDR3.

J,V,CDR3
TRBJ2-1,TRBV11-3,CTSSLDPRTLSYNEQFF
TRBJ2-3,TRBV7-3,CASSSTGGMETQYF
TRBJ1-4,TRBV12-3/TRBV12-4,CASSLRQGEKLFF
TRBJ2-1,TRBV5-4,CASSLEGAKWNEQSF
TRBJ2-7,TRBV29-1,CSVVGRAVYEQYF
TRBJ2-7,TRBV12-3/TRBV12-4,CASSLVLQINYEQYF
TRBJ1-2,TRBV30,CAWSVPSTALINYGYTF
TRBJ2-4,TRBV29-1,CSVTGLAKNIQYF
TRBJ2-1,TRBV19,CASRFTSLDNEQFF
TRBJ2-3,TRBV6-1,CATIDLTWADTQYF
TRBJ2-3,TRBV11-2,CASGPPATSVNTDTQYF
TRBJ2-6,TRBV11-2,CTSSLEPGANVMTF
TRBJ2-7,TRBV29-1,CSAARGTTYEQYF
TRBJ2-1,TRBV5-1,CASSFTSGPNEQFF
TRBJ2-1,TRBV5-1,CASSKKTSGRAGWQFF
TRBJ2-2,TRBV2,CASKASGNIGELFF
TRBJ2-7,TRBV11-2,CATSHIAGVGQQYF
TRBJ2-1,TRBV6-6,CASTHDGLAGYNEQFF
TRBJ2-1,TRBV12-3/TRBV12-4,CVSSLGFYSEQFF
TRBJ2-5,TRBV29-1,CSVEPVRGRQETQYF
TRBJ1-4,TRBV29-1,CSVRQNEKLFF
TRBJ2-3,TRBV7-8,CASSLFTGAADTQYF
TRBJ1-5,TRBV12-3/TRBV12-4,CASSLGGGGGVGNQPQHF
TRBJ2-3,TRBV11-2,CASGRVHRTSTDTQYF
TRBJ1-2,TRBV29-1,CSVRMQGDVGYAF
TRBJ2-1,TRBV11-2,CASSLGEGLNEQF
TRBJ2-7,TRBV11-2,CASSLDQLDTYEQYF
TRBJ2-5,TRBV29-1,CNVEERYHQETQYF
TRBJ2-1,TRBV6-6,CASIHEGLAGYNEQFF
TRBJ2-7,TRBV6-5,CANQGSLAHNEQYF
TRBJ1-5,TRBV20-1,CSATQRGSRNQPQHF
TRBJ2-2,TRBV7-3,CASSLVGYTGELFF
TRBJ1-1,TRBV6-5,CASRYQTGVSEAFF